This T cell receptor beta chain originates from a study of blood T cell repertoires in COVID-19. Overall study context: Sample material is recorded as cDNA or gDNA derived from T cells, B-cell-depleted T cells, or PBMCs.

CDR3 length: 15 amino acids. V was pared by 6 bases and J by 1 base, with 10 bases between. In germline, CDR1 is KGHSH, CDR2 LQKENI. Enrolled through a virtual design, the participants were between about 18 and 100 years of age and came from 24 US areas. Per the authors' pipeline: Researchers report that nucleated cell counts were estimated from reference gene primer amplification. Sequencing was performed with immunoSEQ multiplex PCR; in TCRdb, only in-frame clones are kept and a portion is missing. V, J and clone size are taken as reported in that table, and D and trimming were inferred from the DNA itself. The table lists about 210,000 clones, about 86% of them singletons.

Input material: PBMCs or T cells enriched from blood (not recorded which). V gene TRBV18 combines with J gene TRBJ2-6; a weak D match, TRBD1 (5 bases). The clonotype comes from a woman aged 45-65 years with acute COVID-19. The chain's CDR3 is CASSRQGSGANVLTF. The CDR3 coding sequence is TGTGCCAGCTCGCGGCAGGGATCTGGGGCCAACGTCCTGACTTTC.